This T cell receptor beta chain was retrieved from a study of cytomegalovirus exposure and HLA in healthy donors. Whole-study findings and limits: It is likely that the observed cluster of highly shared sequence variants was a sequencing artifact.

60 Vbeta and 13 Jbeta primers were used in PCR. Sequencing was performed with immunoSEQ multiplex PCR; in TCRdb, only in-frame clones are kept and a portion is missing. The table includes about 160,000 clones, roughly 88% detected once. V lost 1 base and J 3 bases, leaving 18 bases between the germline ends. CDR1 and CDR2 (germline): KGHSH, LQKENI. CDR3 length equals 17 residues. On this clone: Antigen unknown.

This receptor was identified in a man aged 50 to 59 in good health and CMV-seropositive. The chain employs TRBV18 and TRBJ1-1; D unresolved. Input material: PBMCs. DNA of the CDR3: TGTGCCAGCTCACCACTATCCTTACTAACCTCGCACACTGAAGCTTTCTTT. Translating it yields CASSPLSLLTSHTEAFF. Filled out from reference TRBV18 and TRBJ1-1, the complete variable domain reads NAGVMQNPRHLVRRRGQEARLRCSPMKGHSHVYWYRQLPEEGLKFMVYLQKENIIDESGMPKERFSAEFPKEGPSILRIQQVVRGDSAAYFCASSPLSLLTSHTEAFFGQGTRLTVV.